The sequence of this T cell receptor beta chain was determined in a study of T cell responses to AZD1222 COVID-19 vaccine. Background on the study: Pooling was applied to second doses at about 4 or about 12 weeks.

The method was immunoSEQ multiplex PCR; TCRdb's version includes in-frame clones alone and lacks a portion of them. The sample holds about 110,000 clones; over 75% are singletons and the top ten take roughly 5%. Study-level points and caveats: At baseline, seropositivity was found in only 5 to 7 AZD1222 recipients. It was only after the peak T cell response that any repertoires were sampled.

Concerning this clone itself: Its antigen is not known.

The specimen comprised peripheral blood, sampled on day 0 of AZD1222 vaccination. The receptor's source is an adult in good health.

The CDR3 spells CASSEPPPASYEQYF. As DNA, the CDR3 is TGTGCCAGCAGTGAACCACCCCCGGCCTCCTACGAGCAGTACTTC. The chain joins TRBV6-1 to TRBJ2-7; D remains ambiguous. V was cut by 2 bases and J by 0 bases, with 11 bases left in between. The CDR3 runs to 15 residues. Germline CDR1 reads MNHNS; CDR2 reads SASEGT.